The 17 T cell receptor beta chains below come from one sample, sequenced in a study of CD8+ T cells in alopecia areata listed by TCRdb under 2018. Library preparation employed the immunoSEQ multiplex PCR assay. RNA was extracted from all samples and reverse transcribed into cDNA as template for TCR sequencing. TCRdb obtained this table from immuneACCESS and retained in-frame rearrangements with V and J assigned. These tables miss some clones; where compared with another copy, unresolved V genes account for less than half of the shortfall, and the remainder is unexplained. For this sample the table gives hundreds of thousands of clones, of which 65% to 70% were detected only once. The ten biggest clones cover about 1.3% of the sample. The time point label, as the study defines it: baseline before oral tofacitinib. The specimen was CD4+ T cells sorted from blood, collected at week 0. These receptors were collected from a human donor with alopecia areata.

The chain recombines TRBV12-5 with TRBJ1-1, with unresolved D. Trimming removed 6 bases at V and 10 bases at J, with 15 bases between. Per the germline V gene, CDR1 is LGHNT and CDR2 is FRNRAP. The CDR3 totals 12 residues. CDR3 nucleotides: TGTGCTAGTGGCCCCGACTCGGCGGGAGCTTTCTTT. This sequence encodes CASGPDSAGAFF.

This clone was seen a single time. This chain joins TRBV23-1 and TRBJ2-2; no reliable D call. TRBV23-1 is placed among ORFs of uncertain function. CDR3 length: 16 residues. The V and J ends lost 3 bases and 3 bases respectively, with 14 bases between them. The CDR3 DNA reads TGCGCCAGCAGTCACCGCGGCCCCGACTACACCGGGGAGCTGTTTTTT. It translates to CASSHRGPDYTGELFF.

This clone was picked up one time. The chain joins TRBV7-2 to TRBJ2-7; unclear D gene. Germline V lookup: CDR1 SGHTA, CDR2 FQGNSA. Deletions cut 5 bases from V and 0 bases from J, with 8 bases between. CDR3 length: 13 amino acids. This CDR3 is CASSSLTSYEQYF. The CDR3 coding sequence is TGTGCCAGCAGCAGCTTGACCTCCTACGAGCAGTACTTC.

The DNA for the CDR3 is TGTGCCAGCAGCCCCCGGGGGGGACCGCCCTACAATGAGCAGTTCTTC. Amino acids: CASSPRGGPPYNEQFF. V is TRBV9 and J is TRBJ2-1; 8 nucleotides match TRBD2. The J segment lost 2 bases and the V segment lost 4 bases, leaving 8 bases of the junction unmatched. The CDR3 sequence is 16 residues long. Germline V gene sequence: CDR1 SGDLS, CDR2 YYNGEE. Drawing the rest from reference TRBV9 and TRBJ2-1, the complete variable domain is DSGVTQTPKHLITATGQRVTLRCSPRSGDLSVYWYQQSLDQGLQFLIQYYNGEERAKGNILERFSAQQFPDLHSELNLSSLELGDSALYFCASSPRGGPPYNEQFFGPGTRLTVL.

CDR3 sequence: CASSLFSGSFTDTQYF. As DNA, the CDR3 is TGTGCCAGCAGCTTATTTAGCGGGTCTTTCACAGATACGCAGTATTTT. The V call is TRBV5-6, the J call TRBJ2-3; 7 bases fit TRBD2. This CDR3 region has 16 residues. V lost 2 bases to trimming and J lost 2 bases; unmatched junction nucleotides: 8. The V gene's germline CDR1 is SGHDT and CDR2 YYEEEE.

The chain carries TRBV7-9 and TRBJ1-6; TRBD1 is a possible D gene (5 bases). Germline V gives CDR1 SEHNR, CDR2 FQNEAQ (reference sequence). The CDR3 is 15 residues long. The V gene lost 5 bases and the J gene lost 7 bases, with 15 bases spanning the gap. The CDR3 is CASSRGDLGNSPLHF. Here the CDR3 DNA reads TGTGCCAGCAGCCGCGGGGACCTTGGGAATTCACCCCTCCACTTT.

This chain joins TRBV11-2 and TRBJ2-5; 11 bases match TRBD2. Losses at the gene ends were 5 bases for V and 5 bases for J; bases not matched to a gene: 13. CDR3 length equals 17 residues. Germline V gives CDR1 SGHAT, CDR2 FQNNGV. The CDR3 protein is CASSPRAGTSGSETQYF. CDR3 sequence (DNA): TGTGCCAGCAGCCCAAGAGCCGGGACTAGCGGTAGTGAGACCCAGTACTTC.

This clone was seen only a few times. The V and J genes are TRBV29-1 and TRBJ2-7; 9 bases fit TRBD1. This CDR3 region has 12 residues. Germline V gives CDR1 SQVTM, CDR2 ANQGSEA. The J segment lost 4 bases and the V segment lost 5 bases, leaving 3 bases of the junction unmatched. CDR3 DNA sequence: TGCAGCGTTTCTGGACAGGGGTACGAGCAGTACTTC. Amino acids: CSVSGQGYEQYF.

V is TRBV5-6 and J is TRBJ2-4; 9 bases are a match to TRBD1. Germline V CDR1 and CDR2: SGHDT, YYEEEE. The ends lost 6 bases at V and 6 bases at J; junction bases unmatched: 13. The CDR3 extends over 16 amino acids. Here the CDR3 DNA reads TGTGCCAGCAATGCCGTTCCGGGACAGGGTCCAAACATTCAGTACTTC. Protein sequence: CASNAVPGQGPNIQYF.

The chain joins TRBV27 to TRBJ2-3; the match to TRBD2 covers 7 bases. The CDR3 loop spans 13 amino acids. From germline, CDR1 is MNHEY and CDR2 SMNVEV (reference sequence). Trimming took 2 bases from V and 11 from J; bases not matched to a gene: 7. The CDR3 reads CASSLPGTGGQYF. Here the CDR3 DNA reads TGTGCCAGCAGTTTACCGGGGACGGGGGGGCAGTATTTT.

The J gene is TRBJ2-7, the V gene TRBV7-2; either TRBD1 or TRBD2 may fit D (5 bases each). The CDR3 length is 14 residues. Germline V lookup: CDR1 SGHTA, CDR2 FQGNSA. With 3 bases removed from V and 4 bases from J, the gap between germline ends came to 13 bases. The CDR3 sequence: CASSFTRGGYEQYF. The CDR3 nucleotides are TGTGCCAGCAGCTTCACTAGGGGTGGTTACGAGCAGTACTTC.

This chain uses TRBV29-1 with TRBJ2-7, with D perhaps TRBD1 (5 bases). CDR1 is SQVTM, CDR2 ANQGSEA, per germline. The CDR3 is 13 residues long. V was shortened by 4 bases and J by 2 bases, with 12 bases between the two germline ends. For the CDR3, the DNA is TGCAGCGTTGTGGGCAGGGCCACCTACGAGCAGTACTTC. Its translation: CSVVGRATYEQYF.

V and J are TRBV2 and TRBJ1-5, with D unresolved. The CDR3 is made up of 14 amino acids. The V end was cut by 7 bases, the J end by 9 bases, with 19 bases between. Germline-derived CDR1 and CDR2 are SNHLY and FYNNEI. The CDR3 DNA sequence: TGTGCCAGCACCAGGAGTGGGGTAACGGGGCCCCAGCATTTT. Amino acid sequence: CASTRSGVTGPQHF. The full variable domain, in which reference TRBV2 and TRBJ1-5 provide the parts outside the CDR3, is EPEVTQTPSHQVTQMGQEVILRCVPISNHLYFYWYRQILGQKVEFLVSFYNNEISEKSEIFDDQFSVERPDGSNFTLKIRSTKLEDSAMYFCASTRSGVTGPQHFGDGTRLSIL.

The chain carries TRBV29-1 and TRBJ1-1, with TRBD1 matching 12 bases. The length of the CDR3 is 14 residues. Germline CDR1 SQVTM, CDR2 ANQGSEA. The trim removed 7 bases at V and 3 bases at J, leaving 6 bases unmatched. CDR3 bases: TGCAGCGCTGGGACAGGGGGCTTGGACACTGAAGCTTTCTTT. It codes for CSAGTGGLDTEAFF.

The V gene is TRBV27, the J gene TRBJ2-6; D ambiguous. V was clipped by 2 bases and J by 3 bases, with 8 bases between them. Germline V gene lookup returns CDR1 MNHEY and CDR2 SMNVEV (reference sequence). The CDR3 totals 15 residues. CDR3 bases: TGTGCCAGCAGTTTAGGGCAGTTTGGGGCCAACGTCCTGACTTTC. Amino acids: CASSLGQFGANVLTF.

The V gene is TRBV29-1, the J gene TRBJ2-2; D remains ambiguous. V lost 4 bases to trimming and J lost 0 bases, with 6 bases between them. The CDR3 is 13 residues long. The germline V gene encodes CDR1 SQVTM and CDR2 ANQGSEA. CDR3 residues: CSVGGPNTGELFF. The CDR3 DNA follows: TGCAGCGTTGGAGGTCCGAACACCGGGGAGCTGTTTTTT.

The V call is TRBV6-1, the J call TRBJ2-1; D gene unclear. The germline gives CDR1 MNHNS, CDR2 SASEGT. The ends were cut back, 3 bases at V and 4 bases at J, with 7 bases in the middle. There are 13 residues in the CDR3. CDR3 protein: CASSELLYNEQFF. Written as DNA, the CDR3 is TGTGCCAGCAGTGAGCTGCTATACAATGAGCAGTTCTTC.